This T cell receptor beta chain was captured in a study of Graves' ophthalmopathy and Graves' hyperthyroidism (dated by TCRdb to 2017 to 2018). With respect to the entire study: Peripheral blood was collected at initial diagnosis, before any treatment. An independent validation cohort was composed of roughly 19 hyperthyroidism patients and around 16 patients who later progressed from hyperthyroidism to ophthalmopathy. Following sample collection, hyperthyroidism patients were given methimazole at a starting dose of 30 mg daily, and ophthalmopathy patients were given high-dose intravenous methylprednisolone. To tell Graves' ophthalmopathy apart from Graves' hyperthyroidism, and to predict which patients would progress to ophthalmopathy, the study relied on TCR beta repertoire signatures. To explore V-J signatures distinguishing ophthalmopathy from hyperthyroidism, a discovery set of 100 patients (around 42 ophthalmopathy, about 57 stable hyperthyroidism) was enrolled. In more than 5 hyperthyroidism patients, the T-cell repertoire of thyroid tissue was compared with the T-cell repertoire of blood. In total, 135 blood samples were TCR-sequenced: 40 to 45 ophthalmopathy, some 80 hyperthyroidism and some 17 hyperthyroidism-to-ophthalmopathy patients. Results and caveats for the whole study, not just this receptor: Sample size was not predetermined statistically, and investigators were not blinded to group allocation. In cross-validation, the 13-signature model distinguished ophthalmopathy from stable hyperthyroidism with 87.88% sensitivity and 81.08% specificity, while in the test set the corresponding values were 80% and 75%. In validation, the model predicted ophthalmopathy progression with about 70% sensitivity and roughly 72% specificity; roughly 12 predicted patients were CT-confirmed with GO in a median of approximately six months. Most of the expanded thyroid clonotypes with a frequency above 0.001 were also detected in blood, and it was suggested that the thyroid immune response may be reflected by blood repertoires.

This clonotype has a handful of counts. The target of this receptor is not known. No much larger clone exists at a distance of one base, and base qualities are not known. Patients with ophthalmopathy had moderately to severely active disease, with a Clinical Activity Score of 3 or more, a NOSPECS grade of 4 or more, and a disease duration of less than 3 months. Patients with other autoimmune diseases, uncontrolled infections, pregnancy or lactation were excluded from the study. Clinical symptoms, serum thyroxine, TRAb, thyroid ultrasound and orbital computed tomography formed the basis of the diagnosis. Ficoll-Paque density gradient centrifugation was used to isolate PBMCs from approximately 11 ml of fresh peripheral blood. Total RNA was extracted using Trizol reagent, and RNA quality was checked on an Agilent 2100 Bioanalyzer. The germline V end is reduced by 4 bases and the J end by 5 bases; junction bases left unmatched: 16. The CDR3 spans 18 residues, from the cysteine through the phenylalanine. Only CDR3 DNA is held: 54 bases, read in frame from base 1. CDR1 SEHNR and CDR2 FQNEAQ were looked up in the germline V gene (reference sequence).

TCR beta CDR3 regions were amplified from RNA transcripts for repertoire sequencing. A first-round RT-PCR used HTBI primers with the Qiagen OneStep RT-PCR kit, followed by a second-round multiplex PCR, size selection and purification. Libraries were sequenced on an Illumina HiSeq2000 using paired-end 100 bp reads. The original pipeline was this. Reads were processed with SOAPnuke, discarding reads with adapters, uncalled bases, mean Phred below 15, or no exact constant-primer or identifier match. COPE v1.2.5 was used to merge high-quality paired reads. Each unique nucleotide sequence was defined as a clonotype, and clonotypes were aligned to IMGT TRB V, D and J references with MiTCR v1.1. Analysis was restricted to V-J combinations with a frequency above 0.0001, which covered approximately 99% of repertoires. For each V-J combination, a TCR clonal expansion and chaos score was defined as the ratio of F50 clonal expansion to chaos observed in the TCRdist matrix. Welch's t-statistics and random forest were used to reduce the features to 10 to 15 V-J combinations, which were then used as input to a naive Bayes classifier. The Morisita-Horn index was used to measure how similar the thyroid and blood repertoires were. TCRdb reworked the public reads: Q25 trimming with fastp, MiXCR clone assembly, productive beta chains retained. Each entry is one CDR3 protein sequence, shown with its most common DNA and genes. What appears here as the V and J calls and clone size reflects TCRdb's work, not the paper's. A total of about 740,000 distinct CDR3 sequences appear in this sample, roughly 41% of them only once. The top ten clonotypes cover 35% to 55% of the sample.

Input material: peripheral blood. Recombination connected TRBV7-9 to TRBJ2-5; TRBD2 aligns with 10 central bases. The receptor comes from an adult man with Graves' ophthalmopathy. The CDR3 region: CASSSKPGSGGAGETQYF. The DNA sequence is as follows: TGTGCCAGCAGCTCAAAGCCGGGGAGCGGGGGGGCCGGGGAGACCCAGTACTTC.